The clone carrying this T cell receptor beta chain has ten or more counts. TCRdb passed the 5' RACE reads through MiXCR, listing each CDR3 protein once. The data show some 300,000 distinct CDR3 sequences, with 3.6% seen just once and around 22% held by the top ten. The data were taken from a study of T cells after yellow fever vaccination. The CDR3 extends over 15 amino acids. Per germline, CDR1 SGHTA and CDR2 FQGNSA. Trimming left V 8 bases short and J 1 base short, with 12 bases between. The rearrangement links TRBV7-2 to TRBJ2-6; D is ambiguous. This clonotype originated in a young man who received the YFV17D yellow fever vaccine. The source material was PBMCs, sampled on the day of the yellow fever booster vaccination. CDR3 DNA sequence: TGTGCCAGCCTCGGCGGCAAATCTGGGGCCAACGTCCTGACTTTC. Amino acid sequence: CASLGGKSGANVLTF.